This TCR beta chain was recorded in a study of blood T cells in healthy people across ages. In germline, CDR1 is SGHKS, CDR2 YYEKEE (reference sequence). This CDR3 contains 13 residues. V was clipped by 4 bases and J by 8 bases; unmatched bases: 7. This clonotype was observed once. The antigen is not known. PCR was performed a second time for about 7 to 12 cycles using a sample-barcoded 5' primer and a J-beta primer mix. A template-switch adaptor that had 12 random nucleotides put a tag on each cDNA molecule. Each CDR3 protein is one row after TCRdb ran MiXCR on the 5' RACE reads. The sample holds around 500,000 distinct CDR3 sequences, approximately 26% seen once. Study conclusions and caveats: A greater number of naive CD4+ cells and higher diversity distinguished long-lived donors from aged donors.

Separately, the same data were catalogued under a study of T cells of mothers and their children. That source notes: M1S, a second-PCR primer, added sample barcodes and 2-4 random nucleotides.

V gene TRBV5-5 combines with J gene TRBJ1-1, with TRBD1 identical over 8 bases. The TCR was taken from a boy between 2 and 10 years old in good health. Sequencing was carried out using blood. CDR3 in amino acids: CASSTGQGLEAFF. In DNA form, the CDR3 reads TGTGCCAGCAGCACTGGACAGGGTTTAGAAGCTTTCTTT.